The 10 T cell receptor beta chains reported below all come from one sample, sequenced in a study of blood T cell repertoires in COVID-19. Repertoires were generated with immunoSEQ multiplex PCR, while TCRdb's copy carries only in-frame clones and drops some. The sample has about 400,000 clones, roughly nine tenths seen once. The sequenced sample was PBMCs or T cells enriched from blood (not recorded which). The receptors here all came from a woman between 25 and 40 years old who had recovered from COVID-19.

The chain joins TRBV5-1 to TRBJ2-3; 11 nucleotides match TRBD2. With V trimmed by 1 base and J by 4 bases, 5 bases remained unmatched. This CDR3 has 16 amino acids. CDR1 is SGHRS and CDR2 is YFSETQ in the germline V gene. The CDR3 nucleotides read TGCGCCAGCAGCTTGCCTCTAGCGGGGGGTTCAGATACGCAGTATTTT. Its protein is CASSLPLAGGSDTQYF.

In its sample, this clone was seen a few times. This chain joins TRBV14 and TRBJ2-1; 14 bases map to TRBD2. This CDR3 spans 15 amino acids. Germline CDR1 and CDR2: SGHDN and FVKESK. V shed 4 bases, J shed 4 bases, and the junction held 0 bases outside the gene matches. CDR3 region: CASSRLAGGYNEQFF. DNA of the CDR3: TGTGCCAGCAGCCGACTAGCGGGAGGGTACAATGAGCAGTTCTTC. Looking up the rest from reference TRBV14 and TRBJ2-1 gives the full variable domain: EAGVTQFPSHSVIEKGQTVTLRCDPISGHDNLYWYRRVMGKEIKFLLHFVKESKQDESGMPNNRFLAERTGGTYSTLKVQPAELEDSGVYFCASSRLAGGYNEQFFGPGTRLTVL.

In DNA, the CDR3 is TGTGCCAGCAGCCCTGGTCAGGGTAACTATGGCTACACCTTC. Protein sequence: CASSPGQGNYGYTF. This rearrangement joins TRBV5-5 to TRBJ1-2; D may be TRBD1 (5 bases). Germline CDR1 SGHKS, CDR2 YYEKEE (reference sequence). The ends were cut back, 4 bases at V and 1 base at J, with 11 bases in the middle. This CDR3 contains 14 residues. The full variable domain, in which reference TRBV5-5 and TRBJ1-2 provide the parts outside the CDR3, is DAGVTQSPTHLIKTRGQQVTLRCSPISGHKSVSWYQQVLGQGPQFIFQYYEKEERGRGNFPDRFSARQFPNYSSELNVNALLLGDSALYLCASSPGQGNYGYTFGSGTRLTVV.

The CDR3 nucleotides are TGCGCCAGCAGCCAAGATATAGGAGCGGTCGAGCAGTACTTC. This gives the protein CASSQDIGAVEQYF. The V call is TRBV4-3, the J call TRBJ2-7, with D perhaps TRBD2 (5 bases). CDR3 length: 14 amino acids. With 0 bases removed from V and 6 bases from J, the gap between germline ends came to 12 bases. Per the germline V gene, CDR1 is LGHNA and CDR2 is YSLEER.

This chain joins TRBV11-2 and TRBJ2-7; 8 bases fit TRBD1. The V gene end was trimmed by 5 bases and the J gene end by 6 bases; junction bases not matched to a gene: 3. The CDR3 runs 12 residues. Germline assignment: CDR1 SGHAT and CDR2 FQNNGV. The CDR3 loop reads CASSGQGREQYF. The CDR3 DNA reads as TGTGCCAGCAGCGGACAGGGTCGCGAGCAGTACTTC.

The rearrangement joins TRBV5-1 to TRBJ2-1; D gene uncertain. CDR1 is SGHRS, CDR2 YFSETQ, per germline. CDR3 length: 15 residues. V lost 2 bases to trimming and J lost 1 base, with 10 bases between them. The CDR3 coding sequence is TGCGCCAGCAGCTTAGACGGAGAATCCTACAATGAGCAGTTCTTC. It codes for CASSLDGESYNEQFF.

This chain joins TRBV18 and TRBJ1-1; a weak D match, TRBD1 (6 bases). V lost 6 bases and J lost 4, with 12 bases in between. This CDR3 has 13 amino acids. CDR1 KGHSH and CDR2 LQKENI come from the germline V gene. CDR3: CASSQGQFTEAFF. CDR3 DNA: TGTGCCAGCTCGCAAGGACAGTTCACTGAAGCTTTCTTT.

The V gene is TRBV27, the J gene TRBJ1-2, with D possibly TRBD1 on 5 matching bases. V lost 0 bases, J lost 3 bases, and 11 bases lay in between. From germline, CDR1 is MNHEY and CDR2 SMNVEV (reference sequence). The CDR3 is 15 residues long. CDR3 coding DNA: TGTGCCAGCAGTTTATCAGGCAGGGCCCACTATGGCTACACCTTC. It specifies CASSLSGRAHYGYTF.

The gene calls are TRBV5-4 and TRBJ2-7; TRBD1 is a possible D gene (6 bases). V lost 0 bases to trimming and J lost 0 bases, with 13 bases between them. The CDR3 spans 16 residues. Germline-derived CDR1 and CDR2 are SGHNT and YYREEE (reference sequence). CDR3 loop: CASSLGGPHSSYEQYF. CDR3 sequence (DNA): TGTGCCAGCAGCTTGGGGGGGCCCCACAGCTCCTACGAGCAGTACTTC.

The genes are TRBV19 and TRBJ1-2, with D hard to call. The germline V gene encodes CDR1 LNHDA and CDR2 SQIVND (reference sequence). The germline V and J ends were trimmed by 2 bases and 5 bases, with 15 bases remaining between them. The CDR3 totals 15 residues. The CDR3 is CASSIRGWGKYGYTF. The CDR3 coding sequence is TGTGCCAGTAGTATACGGGGTTGGGGAAAGTATGGCTACACCTTC.